This T cell receptor (beta chain) was captured in a study of blood T cells in healthy people across ages. This CDR3 has 16 residues. Germline V gene sequence: CDR1 MNHNY, CDR2 SVGAGI (reference sequence). With 6 bases clipped from V and 7 bases from J, the junction kept 12 bases outside the gene matches. General study findings and limits: A conclusive naive versus antigen-experienced comparison was prevented by the unsorted PBMCs.

Concerning this clonotype: The antigen is unknown.

It was with a sample-barcoded 5' primer and a J-beta primer mix that a second PCR of about 7 to 12 cycles was run. TCRdb reprocessed the 5' RACE reads with MiXCR, giving one entry per CDR3 protein. The sample has about 680,000 distinct CDR3 sequences; around 49% are singletons. Sequences were obtained from blood. The chain is built from TRBV6-6 and TRBJ1-4, with 9 bases identical to TRBD1. The TCR was taken from a woman aged 55-75 years in good health. The CDR3 nucleotides are TGTGCCAGCAGGCCTCAGTTGGGACAGGGAGGTGAAAAACTGTTTTTT. Its protein product is CASRPQLGQGGEKLFF.